The clone carrying this T cell receptor (beta chain) was seen many times. The sample originates from a study of identical twins. In TCRdb, the 5' RACE reads were re-called with MiXCR into one record per CDR3 protein. This sample has approximately 700,000 distinct CDR3 sequences, with over 15% found just once. CDR3 length equals 12 residues. Trimming cost V 1 base and J 3 bases, with 6 bases left between them. Germline V gene data show CDR1 as DFQATT and CDR2 as SNEGSKA (reference sequence). The same data also went into a second study, on T cells expressing NK-cell markers.

The sample consisted of PBMCs. The source of this sequence is a woman in her late teens or twenties in good health. This rearrangement joins TRBV20-1 to TRBJ1-2, with a tentative D call TRBD1 (5 bases). For the CDR3, the DNA is TGCAGTGCTAGAGGGGGGGACTATGGCTACACCTTC. Its protein product is CSARGGDYGYTF.